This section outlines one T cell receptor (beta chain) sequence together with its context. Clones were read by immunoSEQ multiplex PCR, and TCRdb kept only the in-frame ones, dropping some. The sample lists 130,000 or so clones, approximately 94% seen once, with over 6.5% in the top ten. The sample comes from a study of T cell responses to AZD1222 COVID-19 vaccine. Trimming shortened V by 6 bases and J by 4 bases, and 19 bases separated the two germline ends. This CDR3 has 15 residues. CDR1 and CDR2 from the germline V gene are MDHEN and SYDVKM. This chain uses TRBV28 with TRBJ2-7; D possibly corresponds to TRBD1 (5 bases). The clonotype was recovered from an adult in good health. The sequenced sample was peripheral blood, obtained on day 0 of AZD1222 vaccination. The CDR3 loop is CASSPTVHDSYEQYF. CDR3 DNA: TGTGCCAGCAGCCCGACAGTCCACGATTCATACGAGCAGTACTTC.